The 7 T cell receptor beta chains given below trace back to one sample, sequenced in a study of blood T cell repertoires in COVID-19. Only in-frame clones appear in the TCRdb table, and some are missing; sequencing was by immunoSEQ multiplex PCR. The sample consists of about 180,000 clones, roughly 77% of them appearing once. The specimen was peripheral blood. The origin of the receptors is a man aged 70-80 years with active or convalescent COVID-19.

The chain recombines TRBV15 with TRBJ2-3; 8 nucleotides line up with TRBD1. CDR3 size: 15 residues. Germline V gene sequence: CDR1 LNHNV, CDR2 YYDKDF (reference sequence). V shed 3 bases, J shed 3 bases, and the junction held 5 bases outside the gene matches. The CDR3 region is CATSSPGGETDTQYF. CDR3 DNA sequence: TGTGCCACCAGCAGCCCAGGGGGCGAAACAGATACGCAGTATTTT.

The CDR3 protein is CASRNRVNTGELFF. CDR3 DNA sequence: TGTGCCAGCAGGAACAGGGTAAACACCGGGGAGCTGTTTTTT. This rearrangement joins TRBV6-5 to TRBJ2-2, with D possibly matching TRBD1 (6 bases). Germline loops: CDR1 MNHEY, CDR2 SVGAGI. V lost 6 bases to trimming and J lost 2 bases, with 10 bases between them. CDR3 length equals 14 residues.

The genes are TRBV11-3 and TRBJ1-1, with TRBD1 matching 7 bases. The CDR3 runs 14 residues. CDR1 SGHNT and CDR2 YENEEA come from the germline V gene. After removal of 0 bases from V and 5 bases from J, the junction contained 3 bases not matched to a gene. CDR3 residues: CASSLEGGLTEAFF. Written as DNA, the CDR3 is TGTGCCAGCAGCTTAGAAGGGGGCCTTACTGAAGCTTTCTTT.

The rearrangement links TRBV4-1 to TRBJ1-3, with TRBD1 matching over 7 bases. CDR3 length equals 14 residues. The V and J ends lost 5 bases and 6 bases, in that order; junction bases with no gene match: 7. Germline CDR1 is MGHRA and CDR2 is YSYEKL. The chain's CDR3 is CASSGGQFLNTIYF. The CDR3 region has the DNA TGCGCCAGCAGCGGGGGACAGTTTTTAAACACCATATATTTT.

This chain joins TRBV5-5 and TRBJ2-2, with TRBD1 matching over 9 bases. Trimming at V came to 4 bases and at J to 3 bases, leaving 7 bases not matched to a gene. CDR1 SGHKS and CDR2 YYEKEE come from the germline V gene (reference sequence). The CDR3 has 16 residues. CDR3 bases: TGTGCCAGCAGCCTTGACAGGGGGGCCCACACCGGGGAGCTGTTTTTT. Its translation is CASSLDRGAHTGELFF.

J is TRBJ1-1 and V is TRBV11-3; D gene ambiguous. With 2 bases removed from V and 3 bases from J, the gap between germline ends came to 7 bases. The CDR3 has 13 amino acids. CDR1 is SGHNT, CDR2 YENEEA, per germline. CDR3 region: CASSLQADTEAFF. The DNA of the CDR3 is TGTGCCAGCAGCTTACAGGCTGACACTGAAGCTTTCTTT.

The chain is built from TRBV13 and TRBJ2-3; weak D call: TRBD2 (6 bases). V gave up 8 bases and J gave up 0 bases, with 21 bases separating them. This CDR3 is 17 amino acids long. Per the germline V gene, CDR1 is PRHDT and CDR2 is FYEKMQ (reference sequence). CDR3 sequence: CASDKGRGYSSTDTQYF. The CDR3 coding sequence is TGTGCCAGCGACAAGGGGCGGGGATATTCTAGCACAGATACGCAGTATTTT. Variable domain in full (rest from reference TRBV13 and TRBJ2-3): AAGVIQSPRHLIKEKRETATLKCYPIPRHDTVYWYQQGPGQDPQFLISFYEKMQSDKGSIPDRFSAQQFSDYHSELNMSSLELGDSALYFCASDKGRGYSSTDTQYFGPGTRLTVL.